Presented here are 16 T cell receptor beta chains from one specimen sequenced in a study of T cell repertoires in cytomegalovirus infection. TCRdb re-called the reads through MiXCR, storing one row per CDR3 protein. Of some 100,000 distinct CDR3 sequences in the sample, 23% were seen once. The sequenced material came from CD8+ T cells from PBMCs. Receptor source: a human donor in good health (CMV status not recorded). Some clones in this sample may be carry-over from other donors' samples.

This clonotype was recorded many times. The chain employs TRBV7-8 and TRBJ1-5; no reliable D call. CDR3 length: 14 residues. V lost 9 bases and J 0 bases, leaving 12 bases between the germline ends. The germline V gene encodes CDR1 SGHVS and CDR2 FQNEAQ. The CDR3 DNA sequence: TGTGCCAGTCGGGGTGACTATAGCAATCAGCCCCAGCATTTT. Translated: CASRGDYSNQPQHF.

V gene TRBV7-9 combines with J gene TRBJ2-2; 7 positions agree with TRBD1. Germline-derived CDR1 and CDR2 are SEHNR and FQNEAQ (reference sequence). Trimming removed 6 bases from V and 3 bases from J; junction bases left unmatched: 7. The CDR3 is 15 residues long. In nucleotides, the CDR3 is TGTGCCAGCAGTCACAGGGGCGCAGACACCGGGGAGCTGTTTTTT. Residues: CASSHRGADTGELFF.

The rearrangement joins TRBV4-1 to TRBJ1-5; D remains ambiguous. CDR3 length equals 13 residues. V shed 1 base and J shed 6 bases, with 7 bases lying between them. Germline CDR1 is MGHRA and CDR2 is YSYEKL. The CDR3: CASSQGARQPQHF. In nucleotides, the CDR3 is TGCGCCAGCAGCCAAGGAGCTCGTCAGCCCCAGCATTTT.

This clonotype has only a few counts. V usage is TRBV7-9 and J usage is TRBJ2-5; 15 bases agree with TRBD2. V shed 5 bases and J 4 bases; nucleotides not matched to a gene: 8. The CDR3 is 17 residues long. CDR1 is SEHNR and CDR2 is FQNEAQ in the germline V gene (reference sequence). The CDR3 DNA reads TGTGCCAGCAGCCCCTGGACTAGCGGGGGGGATGGAGAGACCCAGTACTTC. This encodes CASSPWTSGGDGETQYF.

This clonotype was counted many times. CDR3 region: CASSLMGLAGKRNEQFF. In DNA form, the CDR3 reads TGTGCCAGCAGTTTAATGGGACTAGCGGGAAAGAGGAATGAGCAGTTCTTC. V is TRBV12-3 or TRBV12-4 and J is TRBJ2-1, with 13 bases identical to TRBD2. V lost 2 bases and J lost 7; bases outside the gene matches: 8. This CDR3 contains 17 residues.

This clonotype was seen a handful of times. CDR3 DNA: TGTGCCAGTGGGGCAGCCGCTGTCTATGGCTACACCTTC. Amino acids: CASGAAAVYGYTF. The V call is TRBV2, the J call TRBJ1-2; weak D call: TRBD1 (5 bases). V shed 9 bases and J shed 4 bases, with 15 bases lying between them. This CDR3 comprises 13 residues. The germline V gene encodes CDR1 SNHLY and CDR2 FYNNEI.

The sample holds a few counts of this clonotype. The chain couples TRBV11-2 to TRBJ2-7; D is unresolved. V was trimmed by 1 base and J by 0 bases, leaving 7 bases between them. This CDR3 has 14 amino acids. The germline V gene has CDR1 SGHAT and CDR2 FQNNGV. The CDR3: CASSLVRSSYEQYF. CDR3 nucleotides: TGTGCCAGCAGCTTAGTCCGGAGCTCCTACGAGCAGTACTTC. The full variable domain, rest sourced from reference TRBV11-2 and TRBJ2-7, is EAGVAQSPRYKIIEKRQSVAFWCNPISGHATLYWYQQILGQGPKLLIQFQNNGVVDDSQLPKDRFSAERLKGVDSTLKIQPAKLEDSAVYLCASSLVRSSYEQYFGPGTRLTVT.

This clonotype was seen many times. The J gene is TRBJ2-1, the V gene TRBV7-9, with a tentative D call TRBD2 (8 bases). V lost 5 bases and J 3 bases, leaving 23 bases between the germline ends. CDR3 length: 18 residues. The germline gives CDR1 SEHNR, CDR2 FQNEAQ (reference sequence). CDR3 sequence (DNA): TGTGCCAGCAGCCTCCTAAGGGGGCCGGGGGGGGACTACAATGAGCAGTTCTTC. Its translation: CASSLLRGPGGDYNEQFF.

In this sample, this clonotype turned up many times. The rearrangement uses TRBV7-9 and TRBJ1-1; D gene unclear. Germline V gene data show CDR1 as SEHNR and CDR2 as FQNEAQ (reference sequence). This CDR3 comprises 10 residues. Trimming shortened V by 10 bases and J by 3 bases, and 6 bases separated the two germline ends. DNA of the CDR3: TGTGCCACGAGGGACACTGAAGCTTTCTTT. Translated, it gives CATRDTEAFF.

The chain recombines TRBV7-6 with TRBJ2-7, with 7 positions matching TRBD1. The CDR3 extends over 13 amino acids. Losses at the gene ends were 5 bases for V and 5 bases for J; bases not matched to a gene: 6. CDR1 is SGHVS, CDR2 FNYEAQ, per germline. DNA for the CDR3: TGTGCCAGCAGCCCGAGACAGGGAGACGAGCAGTACTTC. Its protein is CASSPRQGDEQYF. Full variable domain (outside the CDR3, taken from reference TRBV7-6 and TRBJ2-7): GAGVSQSPRYKVTKRGQDVALRCDPISGHVSLYWYRQALGQGPEFLTYFNYEAQQDKSGLPNDRFSAERPEGSISTLTIQRTEQRDSAMYRCASSPRQGDEQYFGPGTRLTVT.

The V and J genes are TRBV20-1 and TRBJ2-7; 8 bases fit TRBD2. Germline assignment: CDR1 DFQATT and CDR2 SNEGSKA (reference sequence). This CDR3 comprises 14 residues. After removal of 5 bases from V and 2 bases from J, the junction contained 8 bases not matched to a gene. The chain's CDR3 is CSAWGSGVTYEQYF. The CDR3 DNA sequence: TGCAGTGCTTGGGGTAGCGGGGTTACCTACGAGCAGTACTTC.

This clonotype was seen a few times. The junction does not match germline at one end; this may be a read error. The rearrangement links TRBV7-2 to TRBJ2-5; no reliable D call. This CDR3 spans 12 amino acids. The V gene's germline CDR1 is SGHTA and CDR2 FQGNSA. The CDR3 nucleotides read TGTGCCAACAGCCCGGGTGAGGAGACCCAGTACTTC. Translation gives CANSPGEETQYF.

DNA for the CDR3: TGTGCCAGCAGCCGCCGACAGGGGTGGAACACTGAAGCTTTCTTT. It specifies CASSRRQGWNTEAFF. The V call is TRBV3-1, the J call TRBJ1-1; 8 bases align to TRBD1. CDR1 is LGHDT and CDR2 is YNNKEL in the germline V gene (reference sequence). V trimming: 4 bases; J trimming: 1 base; junction bases outside the gene matches: 5. The CDR3 is made up of 15 amino acids.

The V and J genes are TRBV5-4 and TRBJ2-2; 12 bases line up with TRBD2. The CDR3 extends over 16 amino acids. Germline assignment: CDR1 SGHNT and CDR2 YYREEE (reference sequence). The V segment lost 2 bases and the J segment 5 bases; nucleotides outside the gene matches: 4. CDR3: CASSFRLAGVTGELFF. In nucleotides, the CDR3 is TGTGCCAGCAGCTTCCGACTAGCGGGAGTGACCGGGGAGCTGTTTTTT.

This clonotype has more than one count but fewer than ten. The rearrangement uses TRBV7-3 and TRBJ1-1; D is undetermined. V lost 3 bases, J lost 2 bases, and 7 bases lay in between. Germline V lookup: CDR1 SGHTA, CDR2 FQGTGA. The CDR3 runs to 13 residues. DNA of the CDR3: TGTGCCAGCAGCTTTCAAGGAAACACTGAAGCTTTCTTT. The encoded protein is CASSFQGNTEAFF.

This clonotype was counted only a few times. This chain uses TRBV7-9 with TRBJ2-1; the match to TRBD1 covers 9 bases. The germline gives CDR1 SEHNR, CDR2 FQNEAQ (reference sequence). The J segment lost 7 bases and the V segment lost 5 bases, leaving 9 bases of the junction unmatched. This CDR3 contains 15 residues. The CDR3 DNA sequence: TGTGCCAGCAGCCCAGGACAGGGGATGTGGAATGAGCAGTTCTTC. This sequence encodes CASSPGQGMWNEQFF. The full variable domain, with the rest looked up from reference TRBV7-9 and TRBJ2-1, is DTGVSQNPRHKITKRGQNVTFRCDPISEHNRLYWYRQTLGQGPEFLTYFQNEAQLEKSRLLSDRFSAERPKGSFSTLEIQRTEQGDSAMYLCASSPGQGMWNEQFFGPGTRLTVL.